These 26 T cell receptor beta chains came from one sample sequenced in a study of blood T cell repertoires in COVID-19. Assay used: immunoSEQ multiplex PCR; TCRdb lists only in-frame clones, some missing. The sample lists 65,000 to 90,000 clones, around nine tenths occurring once. Sequencing was performed on peripheral blood. These receptor sequences come from a human donor in a cohort sampled during active COVID-19.

In its sample, this clone was seen once. The J gene is TRBJ2-2, the V gene TRBV5-1, with TRBD1 matching over 7 bases. The CDR3 has 14 residues. The germline V gene encodes CDR1 SGHRS and CDR2 YFSETQ. J lost 6 bases, V lost 4 bases, and 6 bases had no gene match. The CDR3 reads CASSTFDRAGELFF. DNA for the CDR3: TGCGCCAGCAGCACTTTCGACAGGGCCGGGGAGCTGTTTTTT.

This clone appeared a single time. V and J are TRBV9 and TRBJ1-2, with D hard to call. Trimming removed 3 bases at V and 0 bases at J, with 12 bases between. This CDR3 has 15 amino acids. In germline, CDR1 is SGDLS, CDR2 YYNGEE. CDR3 DNA sequence: TGTGCCAGCAGCGCCACGGGTCTCTCTAACTATGGCTACACCTTC. It yields the protein CASSATGLSNYGYTF.

The V and J genes are TRBV18 and TRBJ2-5; D is unclear. CDR1 and CDR2 from the germline V gene are KGHSH and LQKENI. The CDR3 length is 14 residues. Trimming stripped 0 bases from V and 3 bases from J, with 8 bases between. The CDR3: CASSPPGTKETQYF. Written as DNA, the CDR3 is TGTGCCAGCTCACCACCAGGCACTAAAGAGACCCAGTACTTC.

This clone was observed once. This chain uses TRBV6-2 or TRBV6-3 with TRBJ1-1, with a tentative D call TRBD1 (5 bases). V lost 2 bases to trimming and J lost 5 bases, with 15 bases between them. This CDR3 region has 15 residues. The germline V gene has CDR1 MNHEY and CDR2 SVGEGT. Here the CDR3 DNA reads TGTGCCAGCAGTTACCTCGGCTCAGGGATAACTGAAGCTTTCTTT. Encoded protein: CASSYLGSGITEAFF.

This chain links TRBV3-1 (or the pseudogene TRBV3-2) with TRBJ2-7; D is unresolved. This CDR3 region has 15 residues. The V gene's germline CDR1 is LGHDT and CDR2 YNNKEL (reference sequence). Trimming shortened V by 0 bases and J by 4 bases, and 13 bases separated the two germline ends. This chain's CDR3 is CASSQDLNSWYEQYF. CDR3 DNA sequence: TGTGCCAGCAGCCAAGATTTGAATAGCTGGTACGAGCAGTACTTC.

The chain couples TRBV10-3 to TRBJ1-5; 7 bases line up with TRBD1. Germline values: CDR1 ENHRY, CDR2 SYGVKD. The CDR3 has 14 amino acids. V was pared by 6 bases and J by 9 bases, with 11 bases of the junction left unmatched. CDR3 in DNA: TGTGCCATCAGGGCCGGGACAGCAAACGGGCCCCAGCATTTT. Protein product: CAIRAGTANGPQHF.

J is TRBJ2-2 and V is TRBV10-3, with 8 positions matching TRBD1. The CDR3 totals 16 residues. Germline lookup yields CDR1 ENHRY and CDR2 SYGVKD. V lost 3 bases and J lost 2; bases outside the gene matches: 5. The CDR3 region is CAISDRGQVNTGELFF. The DNA of the CDR3 is TGTGCCATCAGTGACAGGGGACAGGTTAACACCGGGGAGCTGTTTTTT.

The chain carries TRBV19 and TRBJ1-1; D might be TRBD1 (5 bases). Trimming stripped 6 bases from V and 5 bases from J, with 13 bases between. Germline V gene data show CDR1 as LNHDA and CDR2 as SQIVND (reference sequence). The CDR3 spans 13 residues. For the CDR3, the DNA is TGTGCCAGTAGCCAGGGTGAATGGACTGAAGCTTTCTTT. Its protein is CASSQGEWTEAFF.

In its sample, this clone was seen once. The V and J genes are TRBV6-5 and TRBJ2-5, with 10 bases identical to TRBD1. V lost 4 bases to trimming and J lost 5 bases; unmatched junction nucleotides: 7. CDR3 length equals 15 residues. CDR1 MNHEY and CDR2 SVGAGI come from the germline V gene. Written as DNA, the CDR3 is TGTGCCAGCAGTTTACAGCAGGGACAGGGGGAGACCCAGTACTTC. Translated: CASSLQQGQGETQYF.

For this clone: Sequence at one end of the junction differs from germline and may be a read error. The V call is TRBV7-2, the J call TRBJ2-5; 11 nucleotides align to TRBD2. The CDR3 runs 15 residues. Germline V gene lookup returns CDR1 SGHTA and CDR2 FQGNSA. For the CDR3, the DNA is TGTGCCAGCAGCATAGCGGGGGGGCGCGTAGAGACCCAGTACTTC. This gives the protein CASSIAGGRVETQYF.

This chain joins TRBV7-2 and TRBJ1-4, with D maybe TRBD1 (5 bases). CDR1 and CDR2 (germline): SGHTA, FQGNSA. The V end was cut by 1 base, the J end by 7 bases, with 19 bases between. This CDR3 spans 17 amino acids. The CDR3 DNA reads TGTGCCAGCAGCTTAGACGGGACTCCACGACTAGGTGAAAAACTGTTTTTT. This translates into CASSLDGTPRLGEKLFF.

The chain links TRBV4-1 to TRBJ2-3, with D maybe TRBD2 (5 bases). Germline V gene data show CDR1 as MGHRA and CDR2 as YSYEKL. CDR3 size: 15 residues. V was pared by 0 bases and J by 6 bases, with 13 bases between. The CDR3 region has the DNA TGCGCCAGCAGCCAAGATCGGACTTCTAGGGATACGCAGTATTTT. As protein: CASSQDRTSRDTQYF.

V gene TRBV11-2 combines with J gene TRBJ1-2; no clear D. The V end was cut by 2 bases, the J end by 5 bases, with 9 bases between. The length of the CDR3 is 13 residues. CDR1 is SGHAT and CDR2 is FQNNGV in the germline V gene. The CDR3 reads CASSLMQRYGYTF. CDR3 DNA: TGTGCCAGCAGCTTAATGCAGCGTTATGGCTACACCTTC.

This sequence joins TRBV5-5 and TRBJ1-5; TRBD1 matches at 11 bases. V was clipped by 5 bases and J by 7 bases; unmatched bases: 5. Germline V gene lookup returns CDR1 SGHKS and CDR2 YYEKEE (reference sequence). The CDR3 has 14 residues. The CDR3 nucleotides are TGTGCCAGCAGTTGGACAGGGGGCGGGCAGCCCCAGCATTTT. It encodes CASSWTGGGQPQHF.

The J gene is TRBJ1-4, the V gene TRBV10-3, with TRBD1 matching 10 bases. Germline CDR1 reads ENHRY; CDR2 reads SYGVKD. The J segment lost 0 bases and the V segment lost 6 bases, leaving 10 bases of the junction unmatched. This CDR3 contains 18 residues. CDR3 in amino acids: CAISARPTGGSTNEKLFF. The CDR3 nucleotides read TGTGCCATCAGCGCCCGCCCGACAGGGGGCTCAACTAATGAAAAACTGTTTTTT.

This clone was counted a single time. The CDR3 bases are TGTGCCAGCAGTGAACTGACAGGGGGTTCCTTTTCCTACGAGCAGTACTTC. Amino acid sequence: CASSELTGGSFSYEQYF. The chain links TRBV6-1 to TRBJ2-7; TRBD1 matches at 9 bases. CDR1 and CDR2 from the germline V gene are MNHNS and SASEGT. CDR3 length equals 17 residues. After removal of 2 bases from V and 1 base from J, the junction contained 9 bases not matched to a gene.

The rearrangement uses TRBV4-3 and TRBJ2-1, with 9 bases that match TRBD1. The germline V gene has CDR1 LGHNA and CDR2 YSLEER. The CDR3 consists of 12 residues. Trimming removed 9 bases from V and 9 bases from J; junction bases left unmatched: 6. The CDR3 coding sequence is TGCGCCAGTCTAACAGGGGGCGGTGAGCAGTTCTTC. Protein product: CASLTGGGEQFF.

V and J are TRBV6-5 and TRBJ2-5; the match to TRBD1 covers 9 bases. This CDR3 contains 14 residues. Germline assignment: CDR1 MNHEY and CDR2 SVGAGI. Losses at the gene ends were 5 bases for V and 5 bases for J; bases not matched to a gene: 6. CDR3 amino acids: CASSTGTGSETQYF. In DNA form, the CDR3 reads TGTGCCAGCAGTACCGGGACAGGGAGTGAGACCCAGTACTTC.

V is TRBV5-1 and J is TRBJ2-1; 8 bases fit TRBD2. The V and J ends lost 3 bases and 2 bases, in that order; junction bases with no gene match: 4. There are 15 residues in the CDR3. Germline-derived CDR1 and CDR2 are SGHRS and YFSETQ. For the CDR3, the DNA is TGCGCCAGCAGCTCGGGACTAGTTGCCTACAATGAGCAGTTCTTC. It yields the protein CASSSGLVAYNEQFF.

The chain combines TRBV5-1 with TRBJ2-3, with D unresolved. This CDR3 spans 16 amino acids. Germline values: CDR1 SGHRS, CDR2 YFSETQ. V lost 1 base and J 4 bases, leaving 16 bases between the germline ends. This CDR3 is CASSLNARLIADTQYF. For the CDR3, the DNA is TGCGCCAGCAGCTTGAATGCACGCTTAATAGCAGATACGCAGTATTTT.

The chain links TRBV2 to TRBJ2-6; 7 bases fit TRBD1. CDR3 length: 15 residues. Germline V gene lookup returns CDR1 SNHLY and CDR2 FYNNEI. J was trimmed by 2 bases and V by 7 bases; bases with no gene match: 5. CDR3 in amino acids: CASTLQGPGANVLTF. CDR3 coding DNA: TGTGCCAGCACCTTACAGGGGCCTGGGGCCAACGTCCTGACTTTC.

V is TRBV7-2 and J is TRBJ2-7, with D possibly being TRBD2 (7 bases). CDR1 and CDR2 from the germline V gene are SGHTA and FQGNSA. The CDR3 is 13 amino acids. Trimming removed 8 bases from V and 6 bases from J, with 17 bases in between. The CDR3, as DNA: TGTGCCAGCGGTTTATGGGGAGGGGGCGAGCAGTACTTC. Translated, it gives CASGLWGGGEQYF. The full variable domain, completed using reference TRBV7-2 and TRBJ2-7, is GAGVSQSPSNKVTEKGKDVELRCDPISGHTALYWYRQSLGQGLEFLIYFQGNSAPDKSGLPSDRFSAERTGGSVSTLTIQRTQQEDSAVYLCASGLWGGGEQYFGPGTRLTVT.

V usage is TRBV15 and J usage is TRBJ2-5, with TRBD2 as a possible D gene (5 bases). The V end lost 5 bases, the J end lost 0 bases, and 13 bases lay between the germline ends. CDR3 length equals 15 residues. Germline-derived CDR1 and CDR2 are LNHNV and YYDKDF (reference sequence). CDR3 DNA: TGTGCCACCAGCCGTCGGACTCTTAACCAAGAGACCCAGTACTTC. This sequence encodes CATSRRTLNQETQYF.

V and J are TRBV10-1 and TRBJ2-3, with D perhaps TRBD2 (6 bases). Germline loops: CDR1 WNHNN, CDR2 SYGVQD (reference sequence). This CDR3 is built from 15 residues. The ends were cut back, 1 base at V and 1 base at J, with 9 bases in the middle. The chain's CDR3 is CASSEYWGGTDTQYF. CDR3 DNA: TGCGCCAGCAGTGAGTACTGGGGGGGCACAGATACGCAGTATTTT.

J is TRBJ1-5 and V is TRBV9; 7 bases fit TRBD1. This CDR3 region has 15 residues. With V trimmed by 4 bases and J by 8 bases, 12 bases remained unmatched. Germline lookup yields CDR1 SGDLS and CDR2 YYNGEE. The DNA for the CDR3 is TGTGCCAGCAGCTCCAGGGCAGGGGGTAAGGAGCCCCAGCATTTT. Protein product: CASSSRAGGKEPQHF.

This chain's CDR3 is CASSFRQGERDTQYF. CDR3 sequence (DNA): TGTGCCAGCAGCTTTCGACAGGGGGAAAGAGATACGCAGTATTTT. This chain links TRBV7-9 with TRBJ2-3; 9 bases line up with TRBD1. The CDR3 is made up of 15 amino acids. Germline CDR1 is SEHNR and CDR2 is FQNEAQ (reference sequence). Trimming took 3 bases from V and 5 from J; bases not matched to a gene: 6.